This is a list of T cell receptor beta chains from one sample in a study of shared clonotypes between healthy human individuals. Method: immunoSEQ multiplex PCR; TCRdb's copy keeps in-frame clones and lacks some. The table lists about 1.5 million clones, around 98% of them singletons. The specimen was naive CD4+ T cells sorted from blood. These receptors all come from a man younger than 45 in good health. Each CDR3 is given with its conserved first and last residue. The D gene is left open where the match is weak. Some rows mark clone size as missing; the rest say once, few, many or name a class of expanded clone.

15 | TRBJ1-3 | TRBV19 | . | . | CASSVGTTGANTIYF | TGTGCCAGTAGTGTTGGGACGACTGGGGCCAACACCATATATTTT
14 | TRBJ1-5 | TRBV28 | . | TRBD1 | CASSPDREAQPQHF | TGTGCCAGCAGTCCGGACAGGGAAGCCCAGCCCCAGCATTTT
15 | TRBJ1-3 | TRBV5-1 | . | . | CASSLGGGSGNTIYF | TGCGCCAGCAGCTTGGGCGGGGGATCTGGAAACACCATATATTTT
14 | TRBJ1-1 | TRBV7-6 | . | TRBD1 | CASSPQGRGDEAFF | TGTGCCAGCAGCCCACAGGGGAGGGGGGATGAAGCTTTCTTT
16 | TRBJ1-2 | TRBV5-5 | . | TRBD1 | CASSLVGQGVDYGYTF | TGTGCCAGCAGCTTGGTAGGGCAGGGGGTCGACTATGGCTACACCTTC
12 | TRBJ1-5 | TRBV7-2 | . | . | CASVHGDRPQHF | TGTGCCAGCGTCCATGGAGATCGGCCCCAGCATTTT
14 | TRBJ1-1 | TRBV27 | . | TRBD1 | CASSTRQGGTEAFF | TGTGCCAGCAGTACGAGACAGGGGGGCACTGAAGCTTTCTTT
15 | TRBJ2-1 | TRBV28 | . | TRBD2 | CASSRLAGGPGEQFF | TGTGCCAGCAGTCGATTAGCGGGAGGGCCGGGTGAGCAGTTCTTC
13 | TRBJ1-5 | TRBV27 | . | . | CASSGRTDQPQHF | TGTGCCAGCAGCGGGAGGACGGATCAGCCCCAGCATTTT
16 | TRBJ1-5 | TRBV7-8 | . | TRBD1 | CASSSTRPDRASPQHF | TGTGCCAGCAGCTCGACTAGGCCCGACAGGGCCTCGCCCCAGCATTTT
17 | TRBJ2-5 | TRBV7-9 | . | . | CASSLGVAALYQETQYF | TGTGCCAGCAGTCTGGGGGTAGCGGCCCTTTACCAAGAGACCCAGTACTTC
15 | TRBJ2-1 | TRBV7-8 | . | . | CASSLVADRYNEQFF | TGTGCCAGCAGCTTAGTGGCCGACAGATACAATGAGCAGTTCTTC
16 | TRBJ2-4 | TRBV18 | once | TRBD1 | CASSPYLGTGQNIQYF | TGTGCCAGCTCACCTTACCTCGGGACAGGGCAAAACATTCAGTACTTC
15 | TRBJ2-1 | TRBV5-4 | once | TRBD2 | CASIDVVAGGYEQFF | TGTGCCAGCATTGACGTAGTCGCGGGAGGGTATGAGCAGTTCTTC
14 | TRBJ2-1 | TRBV6-4 | once | TRBD1 | CASSGTGSLNEQFF | TGTGCCAGCAGTGGGACAGGTTCTCTAAATGAGCAGTTCTTC
15 | TRBJ2-2 | TRBV5-1 | . | TRBD1 | CASSLSGGDTGELFF | TGCGCCAGCAGCTTGTCAGGGGGAGACACCGGGGAGCTGTTTTTT
14 | TRBJ1-3 | TRBV5-1 | . | . | CASSLENSGNTIYF | TGCGCCAGCAGCCTGGAAAACTCTGGAAACACCATATATTTT
15 | TRBJ1-1 | TRBV5-4 | . | . | CASSLGGQVNTEAFF | TGTGCCAGCAGCTTGGGAGGACAAGTTAACACTGAAGCTTTCTTT
16 | TRBJ2-7 | TRBV5-1 | . | TRBD1 | CASSTQGTGVLYEQYF | TGCGCCAGCAGCACCCAAGGGACAGGTGTCCTCTACGAGCAGTACTTC